This is a list of T cell receptor beta chains from one sample in a study of blood T cell repertoires in COVID-19. Assay used: immunoSEQ multiplex PCR; TCRdb lists only in-frame clones, some missing. Counted here are around 140,000 clones, 60% to 80% occurring once; the ten biggest clones make up approximately 2%. Sequencing was carried out using peripheral blood. These receptors were obtained from a woman between 65 and 79 years old with acute or convalescent COVID-19. Each CDR3 is given with its conserved first and last residue. The order of the fields is CDR3 protein, CDR3 DNA, V gene, D gene, J gene, clone size. A D gene is named only where the DNA matches it firmly. The size entry is marked missing in some rows and otherwise reads once, few, many or a size class.

CSAGTGGEEKLFF | TGCAGCGCCGGGACAGGCGGTGAGGAAAAACTGTTTTTT | TRBV29-1 | TRBD1 | TRBJ1-4 | -
CASSSQGGQETQYF | TGCGCCAGCAGCTCACAGGGGGGCCAAGAGACCCAGTACTTC | TRBV5-1 | TRBD1 | TRBJ2-5 | -
CSVTGQRSYNEQFF | TGCAGCGTTACAGGACAGAGGTCCTACAATGAGCAGTTCTTC | TRBV29-1 | - | TRBJ2-1 | -
CASSAVEGAITEAFF | TGTGCCAGTAGTGCGGTTGAGGGGGCAATCACTGAAGCTTTCTTT | TRBV19 | TRBD1 | TRBJ1-1 | -
CASSLSGGSYEQYF | TGTGCCAGCAGCCTTAGCGGGGGTTCCTACGAGCAGTACTTC | TRBV7-2 | TRBD2 | TRBJ2-7 | -
CASSSAAGGEAFF | TGTGCCAGCAGCTCTGCCGCGGGGGGGGAAGCTTTCTTT | TRBV7-9 | - | TRBJ1-1 | few
CASSRQGQNTEAFF | TGCGCCAGCAGCCGTCAGGGTCAGAACACTGAAGCTTTCTTT | TRBV5-1 | - | TRBJ1-1 | -
CASSDGHTSGNTIYF | TGCGCCAGCAGTGATGGCCATACCTCTGGAAACACCATATATTTT | TRBV10-1 | - | TRBJ1-3 | -
CASRGHGAGELFF | TGTGCCAGCAGAGGACATGGGGCCGGGGAGCTGTTTTTT | TRBV11-3 | - | TRBJ2-2 | -
CASSLGTGFEAFF | TGTGCCAGCAGTTTAGGGACAGGGTTTGAAGCTTTCTTT | TRBV27 | TRBD1 | TRBJ1-1 | -
CASSQDRGQGLKHGYTF | TGTGCCAGCAGCCAAGACCGGGGACAGGGGCTTAAACATGGCTACACCTTC | TRBV3-1/TRBV3-2 | TRBD1 | TRBJ1-2 | -
CASSILGGGMNTEAFF | TGTGCCAGCAGCATTTTAGGGGGCGGAATGAACACTGAAGCTTTCTTT | TRBV5-4 | TRBD1 | TRBJ1-1 | -
CASSLGHLSMNTEAFF | TGCGCCAGCAGCTTGGGACATCTGAGCATGAACACTGAAGCTTTCTTT | TRBV5-1 | - | TRBJ1-1 | -
CSVAGTDTQYF | TGCAGCGTCGCGGGGACAGATACGCAGTATTTT | TRBV29-1 | - | TRBJ2-3 | -
CASSRGFSDEKLFF | TGTGCCAGCAGCCGGGGCTTCAGCGATGAAAAACTGTTTTTT | TRBV4-2 | - | TRBJ1-4 | -
CAISAGTGGVYEQYF | TGTGCCATCAGTGCCGGGACAGGGGGTGTATACGAGCAGTACTTC | TRBV10-3 | TRBD1 | TRBJ2-7 | -
CAWGGTGQRPQHF | TGTGCCTGGGGCGGGACAGGTCAAAGGCCCCAGCATTTT | TRBV30 | TRBD1 | TRBJ1-5 | -
CASGSGGGLAEQYF | TGTGCCAGCGGGTCGGGCGGGGGGCTCGCGGAGCAGTACTTC | TRBV5-4 | TRBD2 | TRBJ2-7 | -
CAGGGRANSPLHF | TGTGCCGGGGGGGGACGGGCTAATTCACCCCTCCACTTT | TRBV2 | - | TRBJ1-6 | -
CASSPGMPSPYLGYTF | TGTGCCAGCAGTCCGGGGATGCCCTCCCCCTATCTGGGCTACACCTTC | TRBV28 | - | TRBJ1-2 | -
CASSPQINQPQHF | TGTGCCAGCAGCCCACAGATCAATCAGCCCCAGCATTTT | TRBV7-8 | - | TRBJ1-5 | few
CASSQQGGSYEQYF | TGTGCCAGCAGCCAGCAGGGGGGCTCCTACGAGCAGTACTTC | TRBV3-1/TRBV3-2 | - | TRBJ2-7 | -
CASSQSIQGNYNSPLHF | TGCGCCAGCAGTCAATCGATTCAGGGAAATTATAATTCACCCCTCCACTTT | TRBV23-1 | - | TRBJ1-6 | -
CASSQAGTVPSNTIYF | TGCGCCAGCAGCCAAGCCGGGACAGTGCCCTCCAACACCATATATTTT | TRBV4-1 | TRBD1 | TRBJ1-3 | -
CASRSGTDYGYTF | TGTGCCAGCAGATCCGGGACAGATTATGGCTACACCTTC | TRBV12-3/TRBV12-4 | TRBD1 | TRBJ1-2 | -
CASSYTGNTQYF | TGTGCCAGCAGTTACACGGGGAATACGCAGTATTTT | TRBV6-2/TRBV6-3 | - | TRBJ2-3 | -
CASSDQSGLDEKLFF | TGTGCCAGCAGTGATCAAAGTGGGCTGGATGAAAAACTGTTTTTT | TRBV28 | - | TRBJ1-4 | -
CASRKQGLETQYF | TGTGCCAGTAGAAAACAGGGATTGGAGACCCAGTACTTC | TRBV19 | - | TRBJ2-5 | -
CASSITGGGGTDTQYF | TGTGCCAGCAGCATAACAGGGGGCGGCGGCACAGATACGCAGTATTTT | TRBV7-2 | TRBD1 | TRBJ2-3 | -
CASSLPGTGGFNGYTF | TGTGCCAGCAGCTTACCTGGTACAGGGGGCTTTAATGGCTACACCTTC | TRBV11-2 | TRBD1 | TRBJ1-2 | -
CASSVEGADLNEQFF | TGTGCCAGCAGCGTCGAGGGGGCGGATCTCAATGAGCAGTTCTTC | TRBV9 | TRBD1 | TRBJ2-1 | -
CASSQVRGGAPGELFF | TGTGCCAGCAGCCAAGTGCGCGGGGGGGCCCCCGGGGAGCTGTTTTTT | TRBV3-1/TRBV3-2 | TRBD2 | TRBJ2-2 | -
CASSLPQAGGYTF | TGTGCCAGCAGCTTACCGCAGGCTGGCGGCTACACCTTC | TRBV7-9 | - | TRBJ1-2 | -
CASSTKLVGQGAETQYF | TGTGCCAGCAGCACTAAACTCGTAGGACAGGGGGCAGAGACCCAGTACTTC | TRBV7-6 | TRBD1 | TRBJ2-5 | -
CASDLGQGGNEKLFF | TGTGCCAGCGATCTTGGACAGGGGGGAAATGAAAAACTGTTTTTT | TRBV6-6 | TRBD1 | TRBJ1-4 | -
CASTSRGTETQYF | TGTGCCAGTACCTCCAGGGGGACGGAGACCCAGTACTTC | TRBV19 | TRBD1 | TRBJ2-5 | -
CSVRGTDSGNTIYF | TGCAGCGTTCGTGGCACCGACTCTGGAAACACCATATATTTT | TRBV29-1 | - | TRBJ1-3 | once
CATDPTGVRTEAFF | TGTGCCACGGACCCGACAGGCGTGAGGACTGAAGCTTTCTTT | TRBV15 | - | TRBJ1-1 | -
CASAGDRDRGNQPQHF | TGTGCCAGCGCAGGGGACCGGGACAGGGGCAATCAGCCCCAGCATTTT | TRBV6-6 | TRBD1 | TRBJ1-5 | -
CATTPDSPQQETQYF | TGTGCCACTACTCCCGACAGCCCCCAGCAGGAGACCCAGTACTTC | TRBV15 | - | TRBJ2-5 | -
CSLGTSRTDTQYF | TGCAGCCTGGGCACTAGCCGCACAGATACGCAGTATTTT | TRBV29-1 | - | TRBJ2-3 | -
CASSPGGGVKSEAFF | TGTGCCAGCTCCCCGGGCGGGGGCGTTAAATCTGAAGCTTTCTTT | TRBV18 | - | TRBJ1-1 | -
CASALTGDPSPLHF | TGCGCCAGCGCGCTTACAGGGGACCCCTCACCCCTCCACTTT | TRBV5-1 | TRBD1 | TRBJ1-6 | -
CATSEPGTARGQFF | TGTGCCACCAGTGAACCCGGGACAGCACGGGGGCAGTTCTTC | TRBV24-1 | TRBD1 | TRBJ2-1 | once
CASSIGDGRETQYF | TGTGCCAGTAGTATAGGGGACGGGAGGGAGACCCAGTACTTC | TRBV19 | TRBD2 | TRBJ2-5 | few
CASSERQRNTEAFF | TGTGCCAGCAGTGAACGACAGAGGAACACTGAAGCTTTCTTT | TRBV6-1 | - | TRBJ1-1 | -